These T cell receptor beta chains were read from a single sample in a study of T cells in Graves' hyperthyroidism and ophthalmopathy. TCRdb itself ran the multiplex PCR reads through MiXCR, one entry per CDR3 protein. The sample lists hundreds of thousands of distinct CDR3 sequences, about 45% seen once, with roughly 6.5% in the top ten. Material: peripheral blood or thyroid tissue (not recorded which). Receptors originate from an adult man with Graves' disease, either hyperthyroidism or ophthalmopathy (not recorded which). The conserved cysteine and the conserved F or W are not part of the CDR3 here. Size values are once, few and many counts, or a class for expanded clones, and some rows have none.

j_call | v_call | clone_size | cdr3_aa
TRBJ2-5 | TRBV20-1 | NA | SASGLLLETQY
TRBJ1-2 | TRBV7-6 | NA | ASSLAGRGGQDGYT
TRBJ1-1 | TRBV14 | few | ASSQERDRGNTEAF
TRBJ1-2 | TRBV25-1 | few | ASQGMANYGYT
TRBJ2-7 | TRBV25-1 | many | ASSELGGHDSYEQY
TRBJ2-7 | TRBV2 | NA | AWTGGYEQY
TRBJ1-2 | TRBV7-9 | NA | ASSSGTEDGYT
TRBJ1-2 | TRBV29-1 | NA | SVEEGASYGYT
TRBJ2-7 | TRBV15 | NA | ATSQGANEQY
TRBJ2-7 | TRBV9 | NA | ASSLRADRVTAYEQY
TRBJ2-5 | TRBV29-1 | NA | SVKDGSFLETQY
TRBJ2-5 | TRBV15 | NA | ATSPRVGTQY